This T cell receptor (beta chain) was observed in a study of human T cells and chemical hapten exposure. Time point here: pre-sensitization, week 0. Specified treatment: therapeutic diphenylcyclopropenone sensitization with weekly scalp DPC. Venepuncture was done earlier than the placement of each patch test. Non-pregnant alopecia patients aged 18 to 70, suitable for DPC therapy. At least ten counts were recorded for this clonotype. It was the library that attached unique molecular identifiers to individual cDNA molecules. TCRdb re-derived calls from the RACE reads in MiXCR, one entry per CDR3 protein. This table has 250,000 or so distinct CDR3 sequences, just under 8% appearing once. The CDR3 consists of 13 residues. The V gene's germline CDR1 is MGHDK and CDR2 SYGVNS. Between the trimmed V and J ends, which lost 8 bases and 3 bases, there was a span of 8 bases.

The sample was whole blood, taken in connection with sensitization to the hapten diphenylcyclopropenone (DPC). This receptor was obtained from a man aged 18 to 29 with alopecia areata. Some clones in this sample may be carry-over from other donors' samples. The rearrangement joins TRBV25-1 to TRBJ1-6; D possibly corresponds to TRBD1 (6 bases). This CDR3 is CASGQFYNSPLHF. The CDR3 DNA reads as TGTGCCAGCGGACAGTTCTATAATTCACCCCTCCACTTT.